The source of this T cell receptor beta chain is a study of T cells in tuberculosis. Study context: Samples predate treatment or fall within its first 7 days. Study results and limitations: Active tuberculosis patients had shorter CDR3-alpha; the beta difference was nonsignificant.

Using immunoSEQ multiplex PCR, the repertoire was profiled, and TCRdb retains in-frame clones only, with some absent. Seen here are tens of thousands of clones, around 92% observed once, and the top ten hold around 7%. Time point specified: new active TB diagnosis, blood taken before or within 7 days of starting treatment. Germline V gene data show CDR1 as LGHNA and CDR2 as YNFKEQ. The V segment lost 4 bases and the J segment 3 bases; nucleotides outside the gene matches: 6. The CDR3 extends over 16 amino acids. In regard to this clone: The antigen is not known.

The receptor's source is an adult with tuberculosis. Some clones in this sample may be carry-over from other donors' samples. This specimen was PBMCs, taken at tuberculosis diagnosis. V gene TRBV4-2 combines with J gene TRBJ2-4; 10 bases line up with TRBD1. Here the CDR3 reads CASSPGQGGGKNIQYF. CDR3 in DNA: TGTGCCAGCAGCCCTGGACAGGGGGGCGGCAAAAACATTCAGTACTTC.